The 21 T cell receptor beta chains presented below share a single source sample, sequenced in a study of shared clonotypes between healthy human individuals. Measured with immunoSEQ multiplex PCR; TCRdb has only the in-frame clones, and not every one. The sample consists of approximately 240,000 clones, 65% of them appearing once. Material: memory CD4+ T cells sorted from blood. Subset denoted: CD45RA-negative fraction. The receptors were gathered from a man aged 25 to 40 in good health.

The chain uses TRBV19 and TRBJ2-2, with D hard to call. V was clipped by 4 bases and J by 2 bases, with 5 bases between them. CDR1 is LNHDA and CDR2 is SQIVND in the germline V gene (reference sequence). CDR3 size: 13 residues. CDR3 in DNA: TGTGCCAGTAGTAGGGGTAACACCGGGGAGCTGTTTTTT. This codes for CASSRGNTGELFF. Based on the CDR3 plus reference TRBV19 and TRBJ2-2, the full variable domain is DGGITQSPKYLFRKEGQNVTLSCEQNLNHDAMYWYRQDPGQGLRLIYYSQIVNDFQKGDIAEGYSVSREKKESFPLTVTSAQKNPTAFYLCASSRGNTGELFFGEGSRLTVL.

This rearrangement joins TRBV4-1 to TRBJ2-7; D ambiguous. Looked up from germline, CDR1 is MGHRA and CDR2 is YSYEKL. This CDR3 is 13 amino acids long. Trimming pared 0 bases from V and 6 bases from J, leaving 9 bases between. The CDR3 reads CASSQDPFSEQYF. The CDR3 coding sequence is TGCGCCAGCAGCCAAGATCCTTTTTCCGAGCAGTACTTC.

The chain is built from TRBV6-5 and TRBJ2-7; tentative D call: TRBD2 (5 bases). This CDR3 contains 15 residues. Trimming removed 0 bases at V and 2 bases at J, with 11 bases between. Germline loops: CDR1 MNHEY, CDR2 SVGAGI. The CDR3 is CASSYSKAGTYEQYF. The CDR3 bases are TGTGCCAGCAGTTACTCGAAGGCGGGTACCTACGAGCAGTACTTC.

The V and J genes are TRBV30 and TRBJ1-5; D may be TRBD1 (6 bases). V lost 7 bases and J 2 bases, leaving 15 bases between the germline ends. The CDR3 has 14 residues. Per germline, CDR1 GTSNPN and CDR2 SVGIG (reference sequence). CDR3 DNA sequence: TGTGCCTCCTGCCACAGGGTTTGCAATCAGCCCCAGCATTTT. Encoded protein: CASCHRVCNQPQHF.

There are many counts of this clone. The chain combines TRBV2 with TRBJ2-1, with D possibly TRBD2 on 5 matching bases. V lost 8 bases, J lost 9 bases, and 11 bases lay in between. Germline V CDR1 and CDR2: SNHLY, FYNNEI. The CDR3 length is 11 residues. CDR3 DNA sequence: TGTGCCAGCGCTATCGGGATTGAGCAGTTCTTC. This sequence encodes CASAIGIEQFF.

As to this clone: This could be a read error, since a much larger clone is one nucleotide away. Other nucleotide sequences in the sample specify the same CDR3. The chain has TRBV28 and TRBJ2-7, with D unclear. Deletions cut 3 bases from V and 3 bases from J, with 6 bases between. Germline-derived CDR1 and CDR2 are MDHEN and SYDVKM. CDR3 size: 12 residues. The CDR3 loop reads CASSFQNYEQYF. The CDR3 coding sequence is TGTGCCAGCAGTTTCCAGAACTACGAGCAGTACTTC. The whole variable domain, filled in from reference TRBV28 and TRBJ2-7, reads DVKVTQSSRYLVKRTGEKVFLECVQDMDHENMFWYRQDPGLGLRLIYFSYDVKMKEKGDIPEGYSVSREKKERFSLILESASTNQTSMYLCASSFQNYEQYFGPGTRLTVT.

This clone was counted only a few times. The chain couples TRBV29-1 to TRBJ2-1; possible D gene TRBD2, 5 bases. The germline V gene has CDR1 SQVTM and CDR2 ANQGSEA. This CDR3 contains 14 residues. With 3 bases removed from V and 3 bases from J, the gap between germline ends came to 12 bases. The CDR3 region has the DNA TGCAGCGTTGATCGGACTGTCATCTACAATGAGCAGTTCTTC. Amino acids: CSVDRTVIYNEQFF.

The CDR3 bases are TGTGCCAGCAGCCGCGACAGAGTACAAGAGACCCAGTACTTC. Translated: CASSRDRVQETQYF. The chain is built from TRBV7-7 and TRBJ2-5, with a possible D match to TRBD1 (5 bases). Deletions cut 5 bases from V and 2 bases from J, with 12 bases between. The CDR3 is 14 residues long. The germline gives CDR1 SSHAT, CDR2 FNYEAQ (reference sequence).

This chain links TRBV19 with TRBJ1-5, with a weak D call TRBD1 (5 bases). Germline values: CDR1 LNHDA, CDR2 SQIVND (reference sequence). The CDR3 extends over 12 amino acids. V was cut by 9 bases and J by 6 bases, with 12 bases left in between. In DNA form, the CDR3 reads TGTGCCAGCCGGTTTCAGGGTCAGCCCCAGCATTTT. Protein sequence: CASRFQGQPQHF.

This clone appeared many times. The chain couples TRBV19 to TRBJ2-2, with 9 bases identical to TRBD1. CDR3 length: 15 residues. V shed 4 bases and J 9 bases; nucleotides not matched to a gene: 9. Germline lookup yields CDR1 LNHDA and CDR2 SQIVND (reference sequence). The CDR3 region has the DNA TGTGCCAGTAGTAACCAATACAGGGGGCGCAGGGAGCTGTTTTTT. Its translation is CASSNQYRGRRELFF.

CDR3 sequence reads: CASMWRQGLHEQYF. The CDR3 DNA is TGCGCCAGCATGTGGAGACAGGGGCTACACGAGCAGTACTTC. The V call is TRBV5-1, the J call TRBJ2-7; 8 nucleotides line up with TRBD1. The CDR3 is made up of 14 amino acids. With V trimmed by 6 bases and J by 5 bases, 10 bases remained unmatched. Germline values: CDR1 SGHRS, CDR2 YFSETQ.

The DNA of the CDR3 is TGTGCCAGCAGCTTGATGAGACTAAAGAACACCGGGGAGCTGTTTTTT. Translation: CASSLMRLKNTGELFF. The V and J genes are TRBV7-2 and TRBJ2-2, with TRBD2 as a possible D gene (5 bases). Germline CDR1 SGHTA, CDR2 FQGNSA. Deletions cut 3 bases from V and 1 base from J, with 12 bases between. The CDR3 has 16 amino acids.

The genes are TRBV7-2 and TRBJ2-7; D remains unclear. The germline V gene has CDR1 SGHTA and CDR2 FQGNSA. Trimming took off 1 base at V and 6 bases at J, with 13 bases between the two ends. The CDR3 runs 14 residues. The CDR3 loop is CASSLDSVLSEQYF. The DNA for the CDR3 is TGTGCCAGCAGCTTAGATTCGGTACTCAGCGAGCAGTACTTC.

This clone was recorded many times. The DNA of the CDR3 is TGTGCCAGCAGCTTAGGGGGACTTTTCCCTGAGCAGTTCTTC. Amino acids: CASSLGGLFPEQFF. The V gene is TRBV7-9, the J gene TRBJ2-1; possibly TRBD2 for D (6 bases). CDR3 length: 14 residues. Germline values: CDR1 SEHNR, CDR2 FQNEAQ (reference sequence). The V end lost 1 base, the J end lost 9 bases, and 13 bases lay between the germline ends. Full variable domain (missing parts from reference TRBV7-9 and TRBJ2-1): DTGVSQNPRHKITKRGQNVTFRCDPISEHNRLYWYRQTLGQGPEFLTYFQNEAQLEKSRLLSDRFSAERPKGSFSTLEIQRTEQGDSAMYLCASSLGGLFPEQFFGPGTRLTVL.

This clone has just a few counts. The chain joins TRBV5-1 to TRBJ2-7; D may be TRBD2 (6 bases). V lost 4 bases to trimming and J lost 2 bases, with 13 bases between them. Germline values: CDR1 SGHRS, CDR2 YFSETQ. This CDR3 is built from 14 residues. The CDR3: CASSLWDFAYEQYF. Here the CDR3 DNA reads TGCGCCAGCAGCCTGTGGGACTTCGCCTACGAGCAGTACTTC.

There are many counts of this clone. DNA of the CDR3: TGTGCCAGCAGTGATAGGCGGCAGGGGATTGGCTACACCTTC. This codes for CASSDRRQGIGYTF. This chain links TRBV2 with TRBJ1-2; D is possibly TRBD1 (6 bases). Trimming removed 3 bases at V and 7 bases at J, with 15 bases between. Germline V CDR1 and CDR2: SNHLY, FYNNEI. The CDR3 covers 14 residues.

V gene TRBV7-2 combines with J gene TRBJ2-7, with TRBD2 identical over 12 bases. Looked up from germline, CDR1 is SGHTA and CDR2 is FQGNSA. There are 17 residues in the CDR3. V trimming: 5 bases; J trimming: 3 bases; junction bases outside the gene matches: 11. The DNA for the CDR3 is TGTGCCAGCAGCGACCCCGGTCTAGCGGGAGGGCACTACGAGCAGTACTTC. Protein sequence: CASSDPGLAGGHYEQYF.

The J gene is TRBJ1-1, the V gene TRBV19; a weak D match, TRBD1 (5 bases). Per the germline V gene, CDR1 is LNHDA and CDR2 is SQIVND (reference sequence). V shed 4 bases and J shed 5 bases, with 14 bases lying between them. The CDR3 length is 14 residues. CDR3 amino acids: CASSKSTGGTEAFF. As DNA, the CDR3 is TGTGCCAGTAGTAAATCGACCGGGGGGACTGAAGCTTTCTTT.

The chain has TRBV9 and TRBJ2-1, with 9 bases fitting TRBD2. The CDR3 loop spans 15 amino acids. J lost 3 bases, V lost 3 bases, and 4 bases had no gene match. Looked up from germline, CDR1 is SGDLS and CDR2 is YYNGEE. The CDR3 reads CASSARLAVYNEQFF. CDR3 nucleotides: TGTGCCAGCAGCGCACGACTAGCGGTCTACAATGAGCAGTTCTTC.

The genes are TRBV2 and TRBJ2-5, with D possibly being TRBD2 (5 bases). V was clipped by 6 bases and J by 1 base, with 9 bases between them. CDR1 SNHLY and CDR2 FYNNEI come from the germline V gene. The CDR3 loop spans 13 amino acids. CDR3 coding DNA: TGTGCCAGCAGGTACGGGATCCAAGAGACCCAGTACTTC. Translating it yields CASRYGIQETQYF.

This clone appeared once. This chain connects TRBV2 to TRBJ2-5; 14 bases line up with TRBD2. CDR1 and CDR2 from the germline V gene are SNHLY and FYNNEI. V was clipped by 6 bases and J by 5 bases; unmatched bases: 8. The length of the CDR3 is 16 residues. The CDR3 spells CASRQGLAGGWETQYF. As DNA, the CDR3 is TGTGCCAGCAGACAAGGACTAGCGGGAGGATGGGAGACCCAGTACTTC.